This T cell receptor (beta chain) was recorded in a study of blood T cell repertoires in COVID-19. Study overall: The samples span acute and convalescent COVID-19 from the United States, Italy and Spain. T cells, B-cell-depleted T cells, or PBMCs supplied cDNA or gDNA.

CDR3 length: 15 amino acids. Trimming took off 5 bases at V and 4 bases at J, with 16 bases between the two ends. Germline V gene data show CDR1 as SGHVS and CDR2 as FQNEAQ. The authors' processing: Amplification of reference gene primers was used by the study to estimate nucleated cell counts. TCRdb's copy holds only in-frame clones and misses some; the assay was immunoSEQ multiplex PCR. V, J and clone size are those of that table, while D and trimming were read from the DNA. The sample holds just under 350,000 clones; approximately 90% are singletons and the top ten take around 3.5%. What was sequenced was peripheral blood. The chain couples TRBV7-8 to TRBJ2-3; perhaps TRBD2 as D (5 bases). The clonotype was recovered from a woman between 18 and 30 years old who had recovered from COVID-19. Here the CDR3 reads CASSPVTRIADTQYF. CDR3 DNA sequence: TGTGCCAGCAGCCCAGTTACTAGAATAGCAGATACGCAGTATTTT.